A selection of T cell receptor beta chains follows, all from one sample in a study of shared clonotypes between healthy human individuals. The table came from immunoSEQ multiplex PCR; TCRdb's copy has only in-frame clones and leaves some out. The table has about 500,000 clones, approximately 80% seen once; the top ten hold about 12%. The source material was PBMCs. The receptors were sampled from a woman in her thirties or forties in good health. Some clones in this sample may be carry-over from other donors' samples. CDR3s include the opening cysteine and the closing phenylalanine or tryptophan. D genes are given only for firm matches. Size values are once, few and many counts, or a class for expanded clones, and some rows have none.

clone size	V gene	J gene	D gene	CDR3 protein	CDR3 DNA
-	TRBV10-2	TRBJ2-3	-	CTSRRGGEDTQYF	TGCACCAGCAGGCGGGGCGGGGAAGATACGCAGTATTTT
-	TRBV18	TRBJ1-2	-	CASSTPTEDYGYTF	TGTGCCAGCTCAACCCCGACAGAGGACTATGGCTACACCTTC
once	TRBV7-9	TRBJ2-2	-	CASSWIRGELFF	TGTGCCAGCAGCTGGATAAGAGGGGAGCTGTTTTTT
once	TRBV11-2	TRBJ2-1	-	CASSLDLLVSEQFF	TGTGCCAGCAGCTTAGATTTGCTAGTAAGTGAGCAGTTCTTC
-	TRBV6-1	TRBJ2-3	-	CASSEALYGGRDTQYF	TGTGCCAGCAGTGAAGCGCTTTACGGGGGCAGAGATACGCAGTATTTT
once	TRBV18	TRBJ1-5	TRBD1	CASSRMDRGLNQPQHF	TGTGCCAGCTCACGAATGGACAGGGGGCTCAATCAGCCCCAGCATTTT
-	TRBV30	TRBJ2-1	-	CAWAPGSLLQFF	TGTGCCTGGGCGCCGGGAAGTTTGCTTCAGTTCTTC
-	TRBV7-9	TRBJ1-4	-	CASSSGTKNGKLFF	TGTGCCAGCAGCTCCGGGACCAAAAACGGAAAACTGTTTTTT
-	TRBV5-1	TRBJ2-3	-	CASKRTITDTQYF	TGCGCCAGCAAAAGGACAATCACAGATACGCAGTATTTT
many	TRBV30	TRBJ1-1	-	CAGANTEAFF	TGTGCCGGGGCGAACACTGAAGCTTTCTTT